A selection of T cell receptor beta chains follows, all from one sample in a study of chemoradiotherapy in HPV16-positive cancers. Clones were sequenced by immunoSEQ multiplex PCR, and TCRdb holds only the in-frame ones, with some missing. The sample consists of tens of thousands of clones, 65% to 80% of them appearing once. Material: blood, obtained from a patient who underwent chemoradiotherapy. Receptors were obtained from a human donor with HPV-associated anogenital cancer. Each CDR3 is given with its conserved first and last residue. The D gene is left open where the match is weak. Size is omitted from some rows. Given values are once, few, many or a class for expanded clones.

>TRBV5-8|.|.|17|TRBJ1-5
TGTGCCAGCAGCCAAATCCGGGACATACTTAGCAATCAGCCCCAGCATTTT
CASSQIRDILSNQPQHF
>TRBV5-5|.|.|17|TRBJ2-2
TGTGCCAGCAGCCTTTACGGAGGCAGGGGGAACACCGGGGAGCTGTTTTTT
CASSLYGGRGNTGELFF
>TRBV5-1|.|.|15|TRBJ1-4
TGCGCCAGCAGGCCCACAGGGTTCCGCGGTGAAAAACTGTTTTTT
CASRPTGFRGEKLFF
>TRBV7-2|TRBD1|.|14|TRBJ1-1
TGTGCCAGCAGCTTACGGGGGCGCGACAGGGCGGCTTTCTTT
CASSLRGRDRAAFF
>TRBV5-6|.|.|12|TRBJ2-4
TGTGCCAGCAGCCTATTTTCCGGGATTCAGTACTTC
CASSLFSGIQYF
>TRBV5-1|.|.|16|TRBJ1-6
TGCGCCAGCAGCTTGGAGCCAGACCCTAGTAATTCACCCCTCCACTTT
CASSLEPDPSNSPLHF
>TRBV2|.|.|14|TRBJ1-3
TGTGCCAGCAGGCAGGCATCCTCTGGAAACACCATATATTTT
CASRQASSGNTIYF
>TRBV19|TRBD1|few|14|TRBJ1-1
TGTGCCAGTAGTATCACCCCACAGGGGGCTGATGCTTTCTTT
CASSITPQGADAFF
>TRBV7-6|.|.|15|TRBJ2-1
TGTGCCAGCAGCTTAGGATCTGTAGCTTCCCATGAGCAGTTCTTC
CASSLGSVASHEQFF
>TRBV7-3|TRBD1|.|14|TRBJ1-2
TGTGCCAGCAGCCAACCGGGACAGGACTATGGCTACACCTTC
CASSQPGQDYGYTF
>TRBV14|.|.|13|TRBJ1-1
TGTGCCAGCAGCCAAGTTCGCGGCACTGAAGCTTTCTTT
CASSQVRGTEAFF